The 8 T cell receptor beta chains in this list originate from one sample, sequenced in a study of technical replicates of blood from several donors. This table comes from immunoSEQ multiplex PCR, and its TCRdb copy is limited to in-frame clones, with some not included. The sample shows tens of thousands of clones, around 94% of them seen only once. The specimen was T cells isolated from PBMCs. Receptors were obtained from a human donor in good health.

J is TRBJ1-2 and V is TRBV11-2; perhaps TRBD1 as D (6 bases). This CDR3 region has 15 residues. Germline V gives CDR1 SGHAT, CDR2 FQNNGV. With 4 bases removed from V and 3 bases from J, the gap between germline ends came to 15 bases. The CDR3 DNA reads as TGTGCCAGCAGCTACCGGACAGACGGATACTATGGCTACACCTTC. Protein: CASSYRTDGYYGYTF.

Here the CDR3 reads CASSLDLQAGETQYF. In nucleotides, the CDR3 is TGTGCCAGCAGCTTGGATTTACAGGCGGGGGAGACCCAGTACTTC. V gene TRBV5-6 combines with J gene TRBJ2-5; tentative D call: TRBD2 (6 bases). V lost 0 bases and J lost 5, with 14 bases in between. Germline V CDR1 and CDR2: SGHDT, YYEEEE. This CDR3 spans 15 amino acids.

This rearrangement joins TRBV7-9 to TRBJ2-1, with D possibly matching TRBD1 (5 bases). CDR3 length: 14 residues. The germline V gene has CDR1 SEHNR and CDR2 FQNEAQ (reference sequence). V lost 5 bases and J 8 bases, leaving 16 bases between the germline ends. The CDR3 DNA reads TGTGCCAGCAGCCACGGCAGGGCTTTTGATGAGCAGTTCTTC. This sequence encodes CASSHGRAFDEQFF.

The chain uses TRBV6-5 and TRBJ2-1; 8 nucleotides agree with TRBD1. Losses at the gene ends were 4 bases for V and 2 bases for J; bases not matched to a gene: 7. CDR3 length equals 16 residues. Germline V gene sequence: CDR1 MNHEY, CDR2 SVGAGI. The DNA of the CDR3 is TGTGCCAGCAGTTTCATGGACAGGGTTACCTACAATGAGCAGTTCTTC. This sequence encodes CASSFMDRVTYNEQFF.

This clone was picked up one time. The chain links TRBV5-1 to TRBJ2-7; TRBD1 aligns across 11 bases. This CDR3 spans 15 amino acids. Per the germline V gene, CDR1 is SGHRS and CDR2 is YFSETQ. V was clipped by 4 bases and J by 5 bases; unmatched bases: 8. The CDR3 region has the DNA TGCGCCAGCAGCGACCCGGGACAGGGGGTACACGAGCAGTACTTC. Amino acids: CASSDPGQGVHEQYF.

The rearrangement uses TRBV28 and TRBJ2-5; 13 bases align to TRBD2. The CDR3 totals 16 residues. The germline V gene encodes CDR1 MDHEN and CDR2 SYDVKM. V was pared by 1 base and J by 7 bases, with 6 bases of the junction left unmatched. CDR3 loop: CASSLLGTSGIMTQYF. The CDR3 coding sequence is TGTGCCAGCAGTTTATTAGGGACTAGCGGGATTATGACCCAGTACTTC.

This chain links TRBV21-1 with TRBJ2-1; the table's TRBD1 call for D was not verified on the DNA. TRBV21-1 is a listed pseudogene. This CDR3 contains 16 residues. Here the CDR3 DNA reads TGTGCCAGCAGCAAAGCTGCAGGGCGGACCTACAATGAGCAGTTCTTC. Its translation: CASSKAAGRTYNEQFF.

This chain joins TRBV19 and TRBJ1-5, with 7 nucleotides matching TRBD1. The CDR3 sequence is 15 residues long. Trimming removed 6 bases from V and 6 bases from J; junction bases left unmatched: 11. CDR1 is LNHDA, CDR2 SQIVND, per germline (reference sequence). CDR3 bases: TGTGCCAGTAGACAACGGGCGGCAGGGGGTCAGCCCCAGCATTTT. This translates into CASRQRAAGGQPQHF. Drawing the rest from reference TRBV19 and TRBJ1-5, the complete variable domain is DGGITQSPKYLFRKEGQNVTLSCEQNLNHDAMYWYRQDPGQGLRLIYYSQIVNDFQKGDIAEGYSVSREKKESFPLTVTSAQKNPTAFYLCASRQRAAGGQPQHFGDGTRLSIL.